This entry lists 25 T cell receptor beta chains sequenced from one sample in a study of blood T cells in healthy people across ages. PCR was performed a second time for about 6 to 11 cycles using a sample-barcoded 5' primer and a J-beta primer mix. A single record per CDR3 protein comes from TCRdb applying MiXCR to the 5' RACE reads. The table records about 1,400,000 distinct CDR3 sequences, around 42% of them present only once. The sample taken for sequencing was blood. These receptors originate from a woman aged 18-29 years in good health.

The genes are TRBV9 and TRBJ2-2, with a possible D match to TRBD1 (5 bases). Deletions cut 4 bases from V and 2 bases from J, with 15 bases between. Germline loops: CDR1 SGDLS, CDR2 YYNGEE. This CDR3 has 16 residues. The CDR3 region is CASSPGRDLNTGELFF. CDR3 DNA: TGTGCCAGCAGCCCGGGCAGGGATCTTAACACCGGGGAGCTGTTTTTT. The whole variable domain, remainder taken from reference TRBV9 and TRBJ2-2, is DSGVTQTPKHLITATGQRVTLRCSPRSGDLSVYWYQQSLDQGLQFLIQYYNGEERAKGNILERFSAQQFPDLHSELNLSSLELGDSALYFCASSPGRDLNTGELFFGEGSRLTVL.

The genes are TRBV3-1 and TRBJ2-5, with a weak D call TRBD2 (6 bases). The ends were cut back, 2 bases at V and 11 bases at J, with 21 bases in the middle. The CDR3 totals 15 residues. Germline assignment: CDR1 LGHDT and CDR2 YNNKEL (reference sequence). The CDR3: CASSQFGSGPRQQYF. CDR3 in DNA: TGTGCCAGCAGCCAATTTGGGAGCGGGCCACGGCAGCAGTACTTC.

The rearrangement uses TRBV7-9 and TRBJ2-5; TRBD2 might be the D (7 bases). Trimming left V 5 bases short and J 4 bases short, with 14 bases between. The CDR3 is 14 residues long. CDR1 and CDR2 from the germline V gene are SEHNR and FQNEAQ (reference sequence). The CDR3 nucleotides are TGTGCCAGCAGCAAGGGGGGGATCATAGAGACCCAGTACTTC. Its protein product is CASSKGGIIETQYF.

This clonotype was seen many times. V and J are TRBV20-1 and TRBJ2-7, with D perhaps matching TRBD2 (6 bases). In germline, CDR1 is DFQATT, CDR2 SNEGSKA (reference sequence). The CDR3 consists of 13 residues. V was cut by 2 bases and J by 0 bases, with 8 bases left in between. CDR3: CSARLASSYEQYF. In nucleotides, the CDR3 is TGCAGTGCTAGACTAGCGAGCTCCTACGAGCAGTACTTC.

The chain couples TRBV27 to TRBJ2-1; D may be TRBD1 or TRBD2 (5 bases each). Trimming pared 2 bases from V and 6 bases from J, leaving 14 bases between. This CDR3 contains 15 residues. The germline V gene has CDR1 MNHEY and CDR2 SMNVEV (reference sequence). The DNA of the CDR3 is TGTGCCAGCAGTTTACTAGGGACGATACCCAATGAGCAGTTCTTC. This translates into CASSLLGTIPNEQFF.

The chain combines TRBV7-2 with TRBJ2-7; TRBD2 matches 7 bases. After removal of 6 bases from V and 3 bases from J, the junction contained 5 bases not matched to a gene. This CDR3 region has 13 residues. CDR1 SGHTA and CDR2 FQGNSA come from the germline V gene. The CDR3 protein is CASRTSLGYEQYF. The CDR3 DNA reads as TGTGCCAGCAGGACTAGCCTGGGCTACGAGCAGTACTTC. Full variable domain (remainder filled in from reference TRBV7-2 and TRBJ2-7): GAGVSQSPSNKVTEKGKDVELRCDPISGHTALYWYRQSLGQGLEFLIYFQGNSAPDKSGLPSDRFSAERTGGSVSTLTIQRTQQEDSAVYLCASRTSLGYEQYFGPGTRLTVT.

This clonotype has more than one count but fewer than ten. This chain joins TRBV20-1 and TRBJ1-1; D not resolved. Trimming stripped 0 bases from V and 7 bases from J, with 15 bases between. CDR3 length: 14 residues. Germline V CDR1 and CDR2: DFQATT, SNEGSKA (reference sequence). The CDR3 coding sequence is TGCAGTGCTAGAGAAAGCGGGGAAGGCGGTGAAGCTTTCTTT. Translating it yields CSARESGEGGEAFF.

This rearrangement joins TRBV5-5 to TRBJ1-2, with a tentative D call TRBD1 (5 bases). This CDR3 has 14 amino acids. Germline V gives CDR1 SGHKS, CDR2 YYEKEE (reference sequence). Trimming stripped 4 bases from V and 1 base from J, with 11 bases between. The CDR3 bases are TGTGCCAGCAGCGTGGACATTTTTAACTATGGCTACACCTTC. Amino acid sequence: CASSVDIFNYGYTF.

This clonotype was seen only once. The CDR3 region has the DNA TGTGCCAGCAATCGCGGGCCCTACAATGAGCAGTTCTTC. Its translation: CASNRGPYNEQFF. The chain couples TRBV6-5 to TRBJ2-1; perhaps TRBD2 as D (5 bases). Germline lookup yields CDR1 MNHEY and CDR2 SVGAGI. This CDR3 region has 13 residues. Trimming stripped 7 bases from V and 2 bases from J, with 9 bases between.

The V and J genes are TRBV7-2 and TRBJ2-1; TRBD2 agrees at 8 bases. J was trimmed by 5 bases and V by 3 bases; bases with no gene match: 6. In germline, CDR1 is SGHTA, CDR2 FQGNSA. The CDR3 is 15 amino acids. The chain's CDR3 is CASSLGTSWNNEQFF. CDR3 nucleotide sequence: TGTGCCAGCAGCTTGGGGACTAGTTGGAACAATGAGCAGTTCTTC.

This clonotype has just a few counts. This chain connects TRBV5-1 to TRBJ2-3, with a possible D match to TRBD2 (6 bases). The germline V gene has CDR1 SGHRS and CDR2 YFSETQ. The V gene lost 4 bases and the J gene lost 2 bases, with 20 bases spanning the gap. This CDR3 has 17 residues. CDR3 in DNA: TGCGCCAGCAGCCAATACCCATCTGGCGGGGCCACAGATACGCAGTATTTT. Protein: CASSQYPSGGATDTQYF.

The rearrangement links TRBV5-1 to TRBJ2-7; no clear D gene. There are 15 residues in the CDR3. V was pared by 0 bases and J by 2 bases, with 12 bases between. CDR1 is SGHRS and CDR2 is YFSETQ in the germline V gene. CDR3 protein: CASSLGGPKTYEQYF. For the CDR3, the DNA is TGCGCCAGCAGCTTGGGTGGGCCTAAAACCTACGAGCAGTACTTC.

This clonotype was seen only a few times. The chain uses TRBV20-1 and TRBJ2-7, with D perhaps TRBD2 (5 bases). CDR3 size: 15 residues. V gave up 3 bases and J gave up 0 bases, with 15 bases separating them. Per the germline V gene, CDR1 is DFQATT and CDR2 is SNEGSKA (reference sequence). The DNA of the CDR3 is TGCAGTGCTAGTCGGGCGGGTAAGACCTCCTACGAGCAGTACTTC. This gives the protein CSASRAGKTSYEQYF.

CDR3 nucleotide sequence: TGTGCCAGCAGTCTTCGGGACAGGTGGATTGCTGAAGCTTTCTTT. The encoded protein is CASSLRDRWIAEAFF. The chain joins TRBV6-2 or TRBV6-3 to TRBJ1-1; 8 nucleotides line up with TRBD1. Germline-derived CDR1 and CDR2 are MNHEY and SVGEGT. Losses at the gene ends were 5 bases for V and 6 bases for J; bases not matched to a gene: 11. This CDR3 comprises 15 residues.

This clonotype was recorded a few times. CDR3 protein: CASSRTSEQFF. The DNA of the CDR3 is TGTGCCAGCAGTCGTACTAGCGAGCAGTTCTTC. The chain carries TRBV12-3 or TRBV12-4 and TRBJ2-1; tentative D call: TRBD2 (6 bases). The CDR3 runs 11 residues. V lost 5 bases and J lost 10, with 9 bases in between.

This clonotype was seen a handful of times. The V gene is TRBV9, the J gene TRBJ2-3; 10 bases map to TRBD2. With V trimmed by 2 bases and J by 5 bases, 8 bases remained unmatched. Germline V gene sequence: CDR1 SGDLS, CDR2 YYNGEE. CDR3 length equals 16 residues. CDR3 amino acids: CASSVSSGGLGDTQYF. DNA of the CDR3: TGTGCCAGCAGCGTTAGTAGCGGGGGGTTAGGAGATACGCAGTATTTT.

The chain is built from TRBV3-1 and TRBJ2-4, with a weak D call TRBD2 (6 bases). The J call is uncertain, as TRBJ2-5 better fits the DNA end. The germline CDR1 and CDR2 sequences are LGHDT and YNNKEL (reference sequence). The CDR3 totals 16 residues. CDR3: CASSQSFLADKETQYF. CDR3 coding DNA: TGTGCCAGCAGCCAATCCTTTTTAGCGGACAAAGAGACCCAGTACTTC.

This clonotype was recorded at least ten times. V gene TRBV24-1 combines with J gene TRBJ2-1; D uncertain. V lost 2 bases to trimming and J lost 5 bases, with 0 bases between them. The CDR3 loop spans 11 amino acids. CDR1 and CDR2 (germline): KGHDR, SFDVKD. Here the CDR3 reads CATSDYNEQFF. In nucleotides, the CDR3 is TGTGCCACCAGTGATTACAATGAGCAGTTCTTC.

This clonotype was counted a few times. CDR3 region: CASSQDSGGHNEQFF. CDR3 sequence (DNA): TGCGCCAGCAGCCAAGATAGCGGGGGTCACAATGAGCAGTTCTTC. This chain uses TRBV4-1 with TRBJ2-1, with TRBD2 identical over 9 bases. Germline CDR1 MGHRA, CDR2 YSYEKL. Trimming removed 0 bases from V and 5 bases from J; junction bases left unmatched: 2. This CDR3 has 15 residues.

The rearrangement joins TRBV3-1 to TRBJ2-3; possible D gene TRBD2, 5 bases. V dropped 0 bases and J dropped 2 bases, with 9 bases sitting between them. The CDR3 runs to 15 residues. Per the germline V gene, CDR1 is LGHDT and CDR2 is YNNKEL (reference sequence). CDR3 nucleotide sequence: TGTGCCAGCAGCCAAGAATGGGGAGCCACAGATACGCAGTATTTT. Amino acid sequence: CASSQEWGATDTQYF.

This clonotype was recorded a few times. The chain is built from TRBV20-1 and TRBJ1-1; D perhaps matches TRBD1 (5 bases). Between the trimmed V and J ends, which lost 6 bases and 1 base, there was a span of 15 bases. Germline loops: CDR1 DFQATT, CDR2 SNEGSKA (reference sequence). This CDR3 is 14 amino acids long. The CDR3 DNA sequence: TGCAGTGCAAAAGCCGGGACGGCGAACACTGAAGCTTTCTTT. Translated: CSAKAGTANTEAFF.

The genes are TRBV18 and TRBJ1-1; D is unclear. Trimming stripped 0 bases from V and 8 bases from J, with 13 bases between. This CDR3 region has 14 residues. The germline CDR1 and CDR2 sequences are KGHSH and LQKENI. The CDR3 DNA reads as TGTGCCAGCTCACCACCGACGAAAAGCACGGAAGCTTTCTTT. As protein: CASSPPTKSTEAFF.

Only a few counts were recorded for this clonotype. The chain recombines TRBV21-1 with TRBJ2-5; the table calls TRBD2, which could not be checked here. TRBV21-1 is tagged as a pseudogene. This CDR3 is built from 13 residues. As DNA, the CDR3 is TGTGCCAGCAGCCTCCCCATCGGGCGGGATATGTACTTC. It encodes CASSLPIGRDMYF.

This chain joins TRBV7-2 and TRBJ1-2, with D hard to call. V gave up 3 bases and J gave up 4 bases, with 12 bases separating them. This CDR3 is 14 amino acids long. CDR1 and CDR2 (germline): SGHTA, FQGNSA. Here the CDR3 reads CASSFKVVSYGYTF. The CDR3 region has the DNA TGTGCCAGCAGCTTTAAGGTCGTCAGCTATGGCTACACCTTC.

The chain combines TRBV28 with TRBJ2-2, with TRBD2 as a possible D gene (5 bases). The CDR3 is 17 residues long. Deletions cut 5 bases from V and 0 bases from J, with 16 bases between. The V gene's germline CDR1 is MDHEN and CDR2 SYDVKM. CDR3 amino acids: CASSAPRGAPNTGELFF. In DNA, the CDR3 is TGTGCCAGCAGTGCCCCCCGGGGAGCCCCGAACACCGGGGAGCTGTTTTTT.